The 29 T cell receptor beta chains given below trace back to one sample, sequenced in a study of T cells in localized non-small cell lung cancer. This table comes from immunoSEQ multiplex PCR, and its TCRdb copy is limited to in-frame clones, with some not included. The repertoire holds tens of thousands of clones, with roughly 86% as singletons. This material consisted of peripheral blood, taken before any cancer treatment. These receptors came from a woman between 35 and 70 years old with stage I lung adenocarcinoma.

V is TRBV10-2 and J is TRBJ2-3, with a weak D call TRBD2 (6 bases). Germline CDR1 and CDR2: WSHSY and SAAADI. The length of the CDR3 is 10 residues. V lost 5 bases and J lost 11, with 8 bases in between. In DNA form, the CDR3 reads TGCGCCAGCAGTAGGGAGGAGCAGTATTTT. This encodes CASSREEQYF.

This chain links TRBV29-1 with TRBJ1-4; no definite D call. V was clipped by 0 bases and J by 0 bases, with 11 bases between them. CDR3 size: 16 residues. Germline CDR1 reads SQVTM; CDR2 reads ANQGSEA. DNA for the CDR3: TGCAGCGTTGAAGACCCCGAAGATGCAACTAATGAAAAACTGTTTTTT. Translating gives CSVEDPEDATNEKLFF. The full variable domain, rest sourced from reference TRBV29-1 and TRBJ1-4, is SAVISQKPSRDICQRGTSLTIQCQVDSQVTMMFWYRQQPGQSLTLIATANQGSEATYESGFVIDKFPISRPNLTFSTLTVSNMSPEDSSIYLCSVEDPEDATNEKLFFGSGTQLSVL.

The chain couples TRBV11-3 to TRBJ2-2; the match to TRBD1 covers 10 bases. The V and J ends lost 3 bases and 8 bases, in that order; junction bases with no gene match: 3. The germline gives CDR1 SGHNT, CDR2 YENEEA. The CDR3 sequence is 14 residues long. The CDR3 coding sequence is TGTGCCAGCAGCTTCGACAGGGGGCCGGGGGAGCTGTTTTTT. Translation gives CASSFDRGPGELFF.

The CDR3 region is CASSLSIRNQPQHF. CDR3 in DNA: TGTGCCAGCAGTTTAAGTATACGCAATCAGCCCCAGCATTTT. The chain uses TRBV27 and TRBJ1-5; no definite D call. Germline CDR1 and CDR2: MNHEY and SMNVEV (reference sequence). Trimming shortened V by 2 bases and J by 2 bases, and 7 bases separated the two germline ends. The CDR3 sequence is 14 residues long.

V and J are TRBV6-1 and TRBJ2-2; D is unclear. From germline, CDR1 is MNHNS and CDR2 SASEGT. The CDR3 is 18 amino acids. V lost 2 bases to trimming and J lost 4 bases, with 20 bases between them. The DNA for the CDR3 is TGTGCCAGCAGTGAATATTTTGGACCCTTCGATAGCACCGGGGAGCTGTTTTTT. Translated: CASSEYFGPFDSTGELFF.

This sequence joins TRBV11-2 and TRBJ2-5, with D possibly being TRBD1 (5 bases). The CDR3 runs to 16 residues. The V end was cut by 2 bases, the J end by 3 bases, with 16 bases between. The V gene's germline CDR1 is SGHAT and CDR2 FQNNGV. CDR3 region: CASSLISTGSEETQYF. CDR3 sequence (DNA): TGTGCCAGCAGCTTAATCTCCACAGGCAGTGAAGAGACCCAGTACTTC.

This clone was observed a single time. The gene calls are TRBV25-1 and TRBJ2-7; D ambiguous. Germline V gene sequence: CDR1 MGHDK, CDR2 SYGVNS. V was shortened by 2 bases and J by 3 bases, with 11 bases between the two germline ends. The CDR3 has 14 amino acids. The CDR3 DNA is TGTGCCAGCAGTGAAGCGACCGAGAGCTACGAGCAGTACTTC. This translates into CASSEATESYEQYF.

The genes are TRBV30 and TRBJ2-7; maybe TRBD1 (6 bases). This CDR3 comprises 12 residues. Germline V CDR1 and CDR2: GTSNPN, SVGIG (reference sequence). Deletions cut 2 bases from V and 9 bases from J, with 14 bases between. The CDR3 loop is CAWSPTGKAQYF. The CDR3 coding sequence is TGTGCCTGGAGTCCCACAGGGAAGGCGCAGTACTTC.

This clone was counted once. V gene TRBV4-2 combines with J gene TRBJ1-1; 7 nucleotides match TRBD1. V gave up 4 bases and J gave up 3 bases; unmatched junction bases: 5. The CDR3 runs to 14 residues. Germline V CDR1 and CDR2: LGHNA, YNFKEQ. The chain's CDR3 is CASSRVQGDTEAFF. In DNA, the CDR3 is TGTGCCAGCAGCCGAGTGCAGGGGGACACTGAAGCTTTCTTT.

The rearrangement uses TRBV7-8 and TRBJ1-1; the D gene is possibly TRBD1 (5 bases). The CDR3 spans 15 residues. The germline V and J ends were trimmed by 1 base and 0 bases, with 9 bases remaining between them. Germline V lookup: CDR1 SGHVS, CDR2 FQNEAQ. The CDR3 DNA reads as TGTGCCAGCAGCTTAGACGGGACCCTGAACACTGAAGCTTTCTTT. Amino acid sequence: CASSLDGTLNTEAFF.

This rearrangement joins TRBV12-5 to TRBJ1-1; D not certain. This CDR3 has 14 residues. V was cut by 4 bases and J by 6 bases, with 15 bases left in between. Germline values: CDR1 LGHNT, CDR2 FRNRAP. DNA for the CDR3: TGTGCTAGTGGTTCTCACAACCGGGATTCTGAAGCTTTCTTT. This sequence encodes CASGSHNRDSEAFF. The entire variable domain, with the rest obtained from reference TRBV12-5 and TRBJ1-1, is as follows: DARVTQTPRHKVTEMGQEVTMRCQPILGHNTVFWYRQTMMQGLELLAYFRNRAPLDDSGMPKDRFSAEMPDATLATLKIQPSEPRDSAVYFCASGSHNRDSEAFFGQGTRLTVV.

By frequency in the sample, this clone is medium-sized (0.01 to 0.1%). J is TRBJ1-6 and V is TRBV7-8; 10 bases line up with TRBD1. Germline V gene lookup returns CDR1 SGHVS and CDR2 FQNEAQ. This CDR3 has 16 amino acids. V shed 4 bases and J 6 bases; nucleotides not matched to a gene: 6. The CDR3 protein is CASSSKGQGLNSPLHF. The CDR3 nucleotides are TGTGCCAGCAGCTCAAAGGGACAGGGGCTTAATTCACCCCTCCACTTT.

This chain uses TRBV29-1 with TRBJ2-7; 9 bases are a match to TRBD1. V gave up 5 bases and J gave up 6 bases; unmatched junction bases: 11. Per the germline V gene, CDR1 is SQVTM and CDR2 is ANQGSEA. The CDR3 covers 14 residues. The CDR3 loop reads CSVRHGTGFSEQYF. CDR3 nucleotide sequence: TGCAGCGTTCGACACGGGACAGGGTTTTCCGAGCAGTACTTC.

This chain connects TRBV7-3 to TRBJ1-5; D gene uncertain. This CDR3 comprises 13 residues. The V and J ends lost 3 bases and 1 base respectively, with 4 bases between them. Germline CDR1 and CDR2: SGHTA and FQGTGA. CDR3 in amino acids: CASSFGSNQPQHF. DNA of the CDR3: TGTGCCAGCAGCTTTGGAAGCAATCAGCCCCAGCATTTT.

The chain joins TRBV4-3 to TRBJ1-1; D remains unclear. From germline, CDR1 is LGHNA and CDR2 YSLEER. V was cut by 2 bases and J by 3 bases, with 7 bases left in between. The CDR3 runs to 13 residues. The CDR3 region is CASSQSPYTEAFF. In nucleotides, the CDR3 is TGCGCCAGCAGCCAAAGCCCCTACACTGAAGCTTTCTTT.

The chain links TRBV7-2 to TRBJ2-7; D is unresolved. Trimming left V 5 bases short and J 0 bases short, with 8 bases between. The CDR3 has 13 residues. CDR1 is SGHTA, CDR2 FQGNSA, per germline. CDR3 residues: CASSMGPSYEQYF. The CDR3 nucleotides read TGTGCCAGCAGCATGGGCCCCTCCTACGAGCAGTACTTC. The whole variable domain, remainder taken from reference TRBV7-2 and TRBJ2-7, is GAGVSQSPSNKVTEKGKDVELRCDPISGHTALYWYRQSLGQGLEFLIYFQGNSAPDKSGLPSDRFSAERTGGSVSTLTIQRTQQEDSAVYLCASSMGPSYEQYFGPGTRLTVT.

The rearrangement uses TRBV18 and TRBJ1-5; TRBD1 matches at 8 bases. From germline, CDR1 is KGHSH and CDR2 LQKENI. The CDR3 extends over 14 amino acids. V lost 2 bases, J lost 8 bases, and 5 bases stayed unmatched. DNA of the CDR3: TGTGCCAGCTCACCAGGGACAGGCGATGAGCCCCAGCATTTT. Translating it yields CASSPGTGDEPQHF. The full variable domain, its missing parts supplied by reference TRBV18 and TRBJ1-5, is NAGVMQNPRHLVRRRGQEARLRCSPMKGHSHVYWYRQLPEEGLKFMVYLQKENIIDESGMPKERFSAEFPKEGPSILRIQQVVRGDSAAYFCASSPGTGDEPQHFGDGTRLSIL.

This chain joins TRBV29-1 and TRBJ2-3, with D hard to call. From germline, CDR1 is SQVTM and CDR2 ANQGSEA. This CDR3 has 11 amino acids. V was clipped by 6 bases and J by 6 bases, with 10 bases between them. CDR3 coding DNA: TGCAGCGTAAGACCTGGGGATACGCAGTATTTT. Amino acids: CSVRPGDTQYF.

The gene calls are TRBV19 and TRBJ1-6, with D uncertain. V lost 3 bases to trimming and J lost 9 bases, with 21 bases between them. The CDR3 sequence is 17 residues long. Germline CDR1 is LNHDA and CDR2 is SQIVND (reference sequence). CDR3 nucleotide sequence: TGTGCCAGTAGTATGGTTCCCGGGTCCTCAGAAGCTTCACCCCTCCACTTT. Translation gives CASSMVPGSSEASPLHF.

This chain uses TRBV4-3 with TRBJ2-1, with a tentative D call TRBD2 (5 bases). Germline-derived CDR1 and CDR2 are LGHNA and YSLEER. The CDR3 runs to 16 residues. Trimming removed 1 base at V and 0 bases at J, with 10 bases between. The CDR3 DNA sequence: TGCGCCAGCAGCCAAGTGATTGGGAGCTCCTACAATGAGCAGTTCTTC. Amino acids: CASSQVIGSSYNEQFF.

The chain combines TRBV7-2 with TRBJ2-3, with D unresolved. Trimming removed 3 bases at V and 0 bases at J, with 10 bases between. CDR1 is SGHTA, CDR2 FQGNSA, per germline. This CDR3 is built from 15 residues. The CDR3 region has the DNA TGTGCCAGCAGCTTGCTACCGACTAGCACAGATACGCAGTATTTT. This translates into CASSLLPTSTDTQYF.

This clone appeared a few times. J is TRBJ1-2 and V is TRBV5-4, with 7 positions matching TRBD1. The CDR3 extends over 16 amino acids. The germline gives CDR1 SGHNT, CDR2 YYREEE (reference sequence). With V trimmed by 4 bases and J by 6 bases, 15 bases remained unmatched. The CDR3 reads CASSPPGQFFRDGYTF. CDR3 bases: TGTGCCAGCAGCCCCCCGGGACAGTTTTTTAGGGATGGCTACACCTTC.

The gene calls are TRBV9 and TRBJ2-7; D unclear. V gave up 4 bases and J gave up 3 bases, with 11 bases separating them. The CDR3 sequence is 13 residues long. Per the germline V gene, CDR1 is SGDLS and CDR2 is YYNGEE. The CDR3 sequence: CASSLSGGYEQYF. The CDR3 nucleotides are TGTGCCAGCAGCCTCTCCGGTGGCTACGAGCAGTACTTC.

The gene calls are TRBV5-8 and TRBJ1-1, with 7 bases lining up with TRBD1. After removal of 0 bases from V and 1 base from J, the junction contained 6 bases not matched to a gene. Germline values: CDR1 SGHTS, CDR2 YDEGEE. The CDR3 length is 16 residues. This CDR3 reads CASSLGLGTENTEAFF. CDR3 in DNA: TGTGCCAGCAGCTTGGGATTGGGGACAGAGAACACTGAAGCTTTCTTT.

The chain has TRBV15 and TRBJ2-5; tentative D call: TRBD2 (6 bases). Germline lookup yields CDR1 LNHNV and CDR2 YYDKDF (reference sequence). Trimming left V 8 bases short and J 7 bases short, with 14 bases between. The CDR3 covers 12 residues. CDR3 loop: CATGTGLRTQYF. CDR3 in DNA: TGTGCCACCGGGACTGGTTTACGGACCCAGTACTTC.

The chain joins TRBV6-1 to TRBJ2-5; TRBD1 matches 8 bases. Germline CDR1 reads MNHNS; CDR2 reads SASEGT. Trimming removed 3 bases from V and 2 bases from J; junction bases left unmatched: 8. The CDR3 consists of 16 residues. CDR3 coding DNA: TGTGCCAGCAGTGATCCAGGGGGCCCCGGACAAGAGACCCAGTACTTC. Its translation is CASSDPGGPGQETQYF.

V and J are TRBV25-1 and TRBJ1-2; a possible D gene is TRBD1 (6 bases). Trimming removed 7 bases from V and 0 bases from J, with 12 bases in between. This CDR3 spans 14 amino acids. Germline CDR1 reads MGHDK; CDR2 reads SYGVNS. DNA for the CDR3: TGTGCCAGCACTGAGACAGGATCTAACTATGGCTACACCTTC. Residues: CASTETGSNYGYTF.

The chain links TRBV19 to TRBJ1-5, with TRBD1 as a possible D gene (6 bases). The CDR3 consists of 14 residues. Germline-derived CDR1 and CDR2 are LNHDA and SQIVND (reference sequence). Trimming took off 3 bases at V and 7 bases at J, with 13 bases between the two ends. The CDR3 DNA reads TGTGCCAGTAGTATGGGGGCCGTCGGCCAGCCCCAGCATTTT. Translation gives CASSMGAVGQPQHF.

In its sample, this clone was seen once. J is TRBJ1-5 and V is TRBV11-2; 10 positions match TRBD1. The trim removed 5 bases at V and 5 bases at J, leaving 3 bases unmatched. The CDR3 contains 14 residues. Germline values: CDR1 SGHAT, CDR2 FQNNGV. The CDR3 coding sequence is TGTGCCAGCAGCCGAGGGACAGGGGATCAGCCCCAGCATTTT. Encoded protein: CASSRGTGDQPQHF.